The entry that follows covers one TCR beta chain sequence. Its antigen is as yet unknown. This sample is part of a study of CXCR3-negative and CXCR3-positive naive CD8 T cells. Each TRB cDNA library was prepared by 5' RACE (with UMI labels). With the 5' RACE reads reprocessed, TCRdb shows one record per CDR3 protein and no DNA. This sample's table has around 140,000 distinct CDR3 sequences. Points from the study as a whole: Comparably high diversity was seen in both naive subsets, and much lower diversity in memory CD8+ cells. TRB CDR3s of CXCR3-positive naive cells were more hydrophobic than those of CXCR3-negative naive cells.

The CDR3 has 16 amino acids. The germline CDR1 and CDR2 sequences are LNHDA and SQIVND (reference sequence). The sequence was obtained from a human donor in good health. Some clones in this sample may be carry-over from other donors' samples. The V gene is TRBV19, the J gene TRBJ2-7. The sample consisted of naive CXCR3+ CD8+ T cells from blood. As for subset: CD45RO-CCR7+CD27+CD95- naive CD8+ T cells expressing CXCR3 (TNR3+). CDR3 in amino acids: CASSIRWQAFSYEQYF.